These 9 T cell receptor beta chains came from one sample sequenced in a study of PD-1 blockade in classical Hodgkin lymphoma. Autologous stem cell transplantation was followed by relapse in every patient, and brentuximab vedotin exposure varied. Repertoires were generated with immunoSEQ multiplex PCR, while TCRdb's copy carries only in-frame clones and drops some. The repertoire holds around 25,000 clones, with roughly four fifths as singletons. Sequenced here: peripheral blood mononuclear cells (PBMCs), sampled before the second cycle of nivolumab. The receptors derive from a human donor with classical Hodgkin lymphoma.

V and J are TRBV28 and TRBJ1-2, with a tentative D call TRBD1 (6 bases). CDR1 and CDR2 (germline): MDHEN, SYDVKM. V lost 10 bases and J lost 4, with 16 bases in between. This CDR3 is built from 13 residues. CDR3 loop: CATTWGGGYGYTF. CDR3 sequence (DNA): TGTGCCACGACCTGGGGAGGGGGCTATGGCTACACCTTC.

The chain couples TRBV29-1 to TRBJ2-5; D gene uncertain. The CDR3 covers 10 residues. Trimming removed 7 bases at V and 5 bases at J, with 8 bases between. Germline V CDR1 and CDR2: SQVTM, ANQGSEA. The CDR3 nucleotides read TGCAGCGCCCGCAGGGAGACCCAGTACTTC. It yields the protein CSARRETQYF. The full variable domain, completed using reference TRBV29-1 and TRBJ2-5, is SAVISQKPSRDICQRGTSLTIQCQVDSQVTMMFWYRQQPGQSLTLIATANQGSEATYESGFVIDKFPISRPNLTFSTLTVSNMSPEDSSIYLCSARRETQYFGPGTRLLVL.

The chain is built from TRBV6-1 and TRBJ1-1, with a weak D call TRBD1 (5 bases). The CDR3 consists of 13 residues. Trimming pared 6 bases from V and 5 bases from J, leaving 13 bases between. The germline CDR1 and CDR2 sequences are MNHNS and SASEGT. The CDR3 loop is CASSLTEETEAFF. CDR3 bases: TGTGCCAGCAGCCTGACAGAGGAAACTGAAGCTTTCTTT.

The V and J genes are TRBV6-4 and TRBJ2-1; 9 nucleotides match TRBD2. Germline-derived CDR1 and CDR2 are MRHNA and SNTAGT. The J segment lost 4 bases and the V segment lost 0 bases, leaving 4 bases of the junction unmatched. The CDR3 runs 16 residues. CDR3 amino acids: CASSDSGGGGYNEQFF. The DNA of the CDR3 is TGTGCCAGCAGTGACTCGGGCGGGGGGGGATACAATGAGCAGTTCTTC.

The CDR3 region is CASSLRDTQYF. The CDR3 DNA sequence: TGTGCCAGCAGCTTAAGAGATACGCAGTATTTT. The chain uses TRBV7-2 and TRBJ2-3; D unclear. Trimming took off 2 bases at V and 5 bases at J, with 2 bases between the two ends. CDR1 SGHTA and CDR2 FQGNSA come from the germline V gene. CDR3 size: 11 residues.

This chain links TRBV6-5 with TRBJ2-1, with D unclear. This CDR3 has 16 amino acids. CDR1 and CDR2 (germline): MNHEY, SVGAGI. The ends were cut back, 2 bases at V and 6 bases at J, with 17 bases in the middle. The CDR3 sequence: CASSYHERNLGNEQFF. The CDR3 DNA sequence: TGTGCCAGCAGTTACCACGAAAGGAACTTGGGCAATGAGCAGTTCTTC.

This clone was recorded a few times. The J gene is TRBJ1-2, the V gene TRBV19; TRBD1 matches at 7 bases. Unmatched junction bases numbered 6, after V lost 7 bases and J lost 1 base. Germline V gives CDR1 LNHDA, CDR2 SQIVND (reference sequence). This CDR3 is 14 amino acids long. The CDR3 loop reads CASTSTGRNYGYTF. Here the CDR3 DNA reads TGTGCCAGTACTTCGACAGGGCGTAACTATGGCTACACCTTC.

The chain links TRBV5-6 to TRBJ2-3; TRBD1 aligns across 9 bases. After removal of 3 bases from V and 2 bases from J, the junction contained 10 bases not matched to a gene. The CDR3 runs to 17 residues. Germline V gives CDR1 SGHDT, CDR2 YYEEEE. The DNA for the CDR3 is TGTGCCAGCAGCTCTCACCTGACAGGGGGTTTCACAGATACGCAGTATTTT. Translating it yields CASSSHLTGGFTDTQYF.

Only a few counts were recorded for this clone. V and J are TRBV7-9 and TRBJ1-2; D remains unclear. The CDR3 is made up of 15 amino acids. Germline CDR1 and CDR2: SEHNR and FQNEAQ (reference sequence). The germline V and J ends were trimmed by 2 bases and 4 bases, with 14 bases remaining between them. CDR3 DNA: TGTGCCAGCAGCTTATGGTCTGCGGGTTCCTATGGCTACACCTTC. The encoded protein is CASSLWSAGSYGYTF.